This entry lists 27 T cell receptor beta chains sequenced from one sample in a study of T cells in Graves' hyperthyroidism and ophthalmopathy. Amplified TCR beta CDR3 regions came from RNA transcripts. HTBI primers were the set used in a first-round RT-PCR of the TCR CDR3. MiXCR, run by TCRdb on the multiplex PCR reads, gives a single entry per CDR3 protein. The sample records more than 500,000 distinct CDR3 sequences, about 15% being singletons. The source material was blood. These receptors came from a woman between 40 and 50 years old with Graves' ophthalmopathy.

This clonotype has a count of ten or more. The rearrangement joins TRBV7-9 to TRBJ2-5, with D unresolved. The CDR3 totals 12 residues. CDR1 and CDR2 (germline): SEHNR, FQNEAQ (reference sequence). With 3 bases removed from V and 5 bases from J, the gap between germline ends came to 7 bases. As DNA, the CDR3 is TGTGCCAGCAGCTTCTTCGTGGAGACCCAGTACTTC. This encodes CASSFFVETQYF. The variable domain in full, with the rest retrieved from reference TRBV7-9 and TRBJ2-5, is DTGVSQNPRHKITKRGQNVTFRCDPISEHNRLYWYRQTLGQGPEFLTYFQNEAQLEKSRLLSDRFSAERPKGSFSTLEIQRTEQGDSAMYLCASSFFVETQYFGPGTRLLVL.

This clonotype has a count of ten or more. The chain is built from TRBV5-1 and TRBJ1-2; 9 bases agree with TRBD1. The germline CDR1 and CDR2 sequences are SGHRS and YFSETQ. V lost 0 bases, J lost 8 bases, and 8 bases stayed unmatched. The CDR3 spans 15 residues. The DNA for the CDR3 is TGCGCCAGCAGCTTGGGGACAGGGGATATCGGGGGCTACACCTTC. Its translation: CASSLGTGDIGGYTF.

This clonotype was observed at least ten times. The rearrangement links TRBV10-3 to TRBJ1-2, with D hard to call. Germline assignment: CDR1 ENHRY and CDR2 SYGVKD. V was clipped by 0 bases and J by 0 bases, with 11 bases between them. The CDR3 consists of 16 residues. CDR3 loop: CAISESGGSTNYGYTF. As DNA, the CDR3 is TGTGCCATCAGTGAGTCCGGTGGCAGTACTAACTATGGCTACACCTTC.

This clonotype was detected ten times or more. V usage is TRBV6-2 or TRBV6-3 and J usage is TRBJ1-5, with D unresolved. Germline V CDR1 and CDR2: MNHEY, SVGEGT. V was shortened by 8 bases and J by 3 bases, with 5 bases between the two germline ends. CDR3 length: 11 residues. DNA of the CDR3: TGTGCCAGCGCCGACAATCAGCCCCAGCATTTT. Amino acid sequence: CASADNQPQHF.

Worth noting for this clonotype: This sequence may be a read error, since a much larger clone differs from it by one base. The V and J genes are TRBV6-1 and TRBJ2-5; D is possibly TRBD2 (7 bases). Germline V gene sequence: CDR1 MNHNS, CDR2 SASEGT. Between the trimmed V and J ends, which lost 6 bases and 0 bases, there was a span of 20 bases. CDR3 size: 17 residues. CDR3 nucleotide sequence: TGTGCCAGCAGAGGGGGGGTTCCTACGAGTGACCAAGAGACCCAGTACTTC. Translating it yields CASRGGVPTSDQETQYF.

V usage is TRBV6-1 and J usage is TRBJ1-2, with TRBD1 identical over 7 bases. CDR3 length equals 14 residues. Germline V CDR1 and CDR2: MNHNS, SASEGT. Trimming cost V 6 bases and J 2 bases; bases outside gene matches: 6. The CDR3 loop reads CASSRTQGNYGYTF. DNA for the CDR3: TGTGCCAGCAGCCGTACACAGGGGAACTATGGCTACACCTTC.

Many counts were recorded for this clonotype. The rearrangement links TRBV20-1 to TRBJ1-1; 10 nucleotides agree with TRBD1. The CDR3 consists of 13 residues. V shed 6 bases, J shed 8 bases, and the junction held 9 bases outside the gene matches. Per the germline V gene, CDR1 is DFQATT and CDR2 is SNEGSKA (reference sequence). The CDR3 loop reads CSALQGQGWEAFF. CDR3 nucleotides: TGCAGTGCCCTACAGGGACAGGGGTGGGAAGCTTTCTTT.

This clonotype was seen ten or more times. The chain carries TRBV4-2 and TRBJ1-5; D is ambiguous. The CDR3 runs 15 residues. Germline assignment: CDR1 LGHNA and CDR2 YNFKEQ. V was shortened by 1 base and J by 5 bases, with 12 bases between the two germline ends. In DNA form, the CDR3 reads TGTGCCAGCAGCCAAGTCGAACGGGCAGATCAGCCCCAGCATTTT. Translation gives CASSQVERADQPQHF.

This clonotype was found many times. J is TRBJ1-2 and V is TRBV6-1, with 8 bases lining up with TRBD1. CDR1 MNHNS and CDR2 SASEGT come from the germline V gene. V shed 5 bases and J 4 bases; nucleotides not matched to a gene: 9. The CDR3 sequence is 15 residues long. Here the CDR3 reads CASSRTQGAIYGYTF. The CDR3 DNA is TGTGCCAGCAGTCGAACGCAGGGGGCAATCTATGGCTACACCTTC.

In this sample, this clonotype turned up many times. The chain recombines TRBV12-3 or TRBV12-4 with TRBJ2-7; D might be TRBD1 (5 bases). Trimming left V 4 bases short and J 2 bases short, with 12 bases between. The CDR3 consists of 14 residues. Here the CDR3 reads CASSYVGAPYEQYF. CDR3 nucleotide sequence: TGTGCCAGCAGTTATGTAGGGGCCCCCTACGAGCAGTACTTC.

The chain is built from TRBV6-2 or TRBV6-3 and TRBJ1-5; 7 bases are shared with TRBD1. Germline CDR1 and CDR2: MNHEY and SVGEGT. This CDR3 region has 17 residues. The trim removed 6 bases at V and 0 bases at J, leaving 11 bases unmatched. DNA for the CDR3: TGTGCCAGCAGATTCCAGGGGGACCCTTTTAGCAATCAGCCCCAGCATTTT. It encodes CASRFQGDPFSNQPQHF.

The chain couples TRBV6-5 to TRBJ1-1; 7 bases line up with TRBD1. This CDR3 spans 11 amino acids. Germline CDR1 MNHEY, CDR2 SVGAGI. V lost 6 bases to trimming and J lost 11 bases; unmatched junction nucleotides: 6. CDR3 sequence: CASRYRGDAFF. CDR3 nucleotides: TGTGCCAGCAGGTACAGGGGCGACGCTTTCTTT.

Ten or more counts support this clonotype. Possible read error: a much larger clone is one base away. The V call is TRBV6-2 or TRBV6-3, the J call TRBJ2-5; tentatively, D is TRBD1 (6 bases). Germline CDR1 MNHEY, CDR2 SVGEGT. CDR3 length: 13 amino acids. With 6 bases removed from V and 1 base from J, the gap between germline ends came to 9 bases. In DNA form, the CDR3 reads TGTGCCAGCAGCGCACAGGGCCAAGAGACCCAGTACTTC. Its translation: CASSAQGQETQYF.

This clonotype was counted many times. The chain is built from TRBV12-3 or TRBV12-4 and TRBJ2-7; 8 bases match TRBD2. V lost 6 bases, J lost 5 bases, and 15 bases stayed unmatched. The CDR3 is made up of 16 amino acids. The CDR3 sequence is CASSLTAAGGQDEQYF. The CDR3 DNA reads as TGTGCCAGCAGCCTTACCGCTGCGGGAGGTCAGGACGAGCAGTACTTC.

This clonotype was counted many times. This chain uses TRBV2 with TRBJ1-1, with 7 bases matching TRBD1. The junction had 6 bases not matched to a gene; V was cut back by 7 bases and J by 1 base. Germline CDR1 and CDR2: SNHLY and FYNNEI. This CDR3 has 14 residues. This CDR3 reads CASTRDSQNTEAFF. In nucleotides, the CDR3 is TGTGCCAGCACCAGGGACAGTCAGAACACTGAAGCTTTCTTT.

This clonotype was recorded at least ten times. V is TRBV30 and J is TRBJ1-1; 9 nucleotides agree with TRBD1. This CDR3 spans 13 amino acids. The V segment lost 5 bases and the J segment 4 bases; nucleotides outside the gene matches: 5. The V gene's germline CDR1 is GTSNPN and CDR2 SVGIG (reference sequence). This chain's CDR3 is CAWGQGRSTEAFF. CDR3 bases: TGTGCCTGGGGACAGGGGAGAAGCACTGAAGCTTTCTTT.

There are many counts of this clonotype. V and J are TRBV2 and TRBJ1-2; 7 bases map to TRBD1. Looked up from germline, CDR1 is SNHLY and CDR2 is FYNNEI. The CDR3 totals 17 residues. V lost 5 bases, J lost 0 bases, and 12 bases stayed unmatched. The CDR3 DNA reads TGTGCCAGCAGTCTCCGGGACAGCTCAGTCTCTAACTATGGCTACACCTTC. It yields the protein CASSLRDSSVSNYGYTF.

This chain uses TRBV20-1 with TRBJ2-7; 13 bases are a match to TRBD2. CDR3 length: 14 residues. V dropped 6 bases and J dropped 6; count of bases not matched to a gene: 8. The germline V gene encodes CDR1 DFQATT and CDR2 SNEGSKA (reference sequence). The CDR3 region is CSATGLAGDGEQYF. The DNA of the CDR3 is TGCAGTGCCACTGGACTAGCGGGAGATGGCGAGCAGTACTTC.

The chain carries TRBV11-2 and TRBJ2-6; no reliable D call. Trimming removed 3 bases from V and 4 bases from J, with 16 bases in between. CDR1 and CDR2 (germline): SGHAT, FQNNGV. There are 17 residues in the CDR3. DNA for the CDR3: TGTGCCAGCAGCTTTAGGGTCTTGTCGACCGGGGCCAACGTCCTGACTTTC. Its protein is CASSFRVLSTGANVLTF.

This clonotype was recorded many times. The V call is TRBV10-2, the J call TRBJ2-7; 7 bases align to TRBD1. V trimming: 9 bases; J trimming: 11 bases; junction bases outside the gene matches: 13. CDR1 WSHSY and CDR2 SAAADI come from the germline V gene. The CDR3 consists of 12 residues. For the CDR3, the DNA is TGCGCCAGTGGGGACAGCGGCGCTGTCAAGTACTTC. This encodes CASGDSGAVKYF.

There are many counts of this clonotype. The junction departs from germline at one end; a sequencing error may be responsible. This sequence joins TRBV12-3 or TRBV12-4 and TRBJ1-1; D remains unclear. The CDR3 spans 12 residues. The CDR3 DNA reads TGTGCCAGCAGCTTAGCGGGGACTGAAGCTTTCTTT. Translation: CASSLAGTEAFF.

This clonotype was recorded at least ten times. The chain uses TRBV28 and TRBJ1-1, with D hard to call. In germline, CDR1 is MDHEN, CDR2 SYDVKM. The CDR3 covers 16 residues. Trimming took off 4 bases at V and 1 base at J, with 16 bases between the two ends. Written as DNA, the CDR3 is TGTGCCAGCAGTTCAGCGGGCGGGGTGGGGAACACTGAAGCTTTCTTT. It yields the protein CASSSAGGVGNTEAFF.

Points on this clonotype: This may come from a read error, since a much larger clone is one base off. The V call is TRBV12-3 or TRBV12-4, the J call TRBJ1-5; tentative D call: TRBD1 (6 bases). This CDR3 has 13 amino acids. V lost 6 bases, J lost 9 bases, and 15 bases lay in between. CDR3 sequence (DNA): TGTGCCAGCAGCAAGAGGGGGGATCGGCCCCAGCATTTT. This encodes CASSKRGDRPQHF.

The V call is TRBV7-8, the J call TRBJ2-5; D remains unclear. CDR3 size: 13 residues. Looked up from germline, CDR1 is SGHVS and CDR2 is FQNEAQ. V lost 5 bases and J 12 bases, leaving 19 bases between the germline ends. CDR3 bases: TGTGCCAGCAGCCCGGTCCGAGGTAATGCGGAGTACTTC. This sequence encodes CASSPVRGNAEYF.

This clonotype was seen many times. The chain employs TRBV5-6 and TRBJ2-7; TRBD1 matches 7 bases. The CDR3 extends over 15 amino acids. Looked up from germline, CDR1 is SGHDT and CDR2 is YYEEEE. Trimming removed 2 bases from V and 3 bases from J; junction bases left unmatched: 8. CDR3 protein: CASSFARQGDYEQYF. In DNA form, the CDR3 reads TGTGCCAGCAGCTTTGCGAGACAGGGAGACTACGAGCAGTACTTC.

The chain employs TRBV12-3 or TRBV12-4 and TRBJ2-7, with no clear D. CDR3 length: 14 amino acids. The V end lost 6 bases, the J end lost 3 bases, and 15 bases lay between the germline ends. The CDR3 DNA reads TGTGCCAGCAGCCAAGCCGACAAAATCTACGAGCAGTACTTC. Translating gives CASSQADKIYEQYF.

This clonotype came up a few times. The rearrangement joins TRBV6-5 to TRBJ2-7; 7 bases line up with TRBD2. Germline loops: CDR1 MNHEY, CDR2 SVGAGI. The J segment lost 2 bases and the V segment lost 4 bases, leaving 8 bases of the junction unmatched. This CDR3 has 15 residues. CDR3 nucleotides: TGTGCCAGCAGTTCGAAAGCGGGGTCGACCTACGAGCAGTACTTC. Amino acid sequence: CASSSKAGSTYEQYF.